Listed here are 25 T cell receptor delta chains from one sample, sequenced in a study of Vδ1+ human thymocytes. Their specific antigens are unknown. Whole-study results and caveats: Thymic TRG and TRD repertoires appeared highly polyclonal, with Gaussian CDR3 length distributions.

The template was reverse-transcribed extracted RNA. Multiplex PCR used pooled V-gene forward primers and a constant-region reverse primer to amplify CDR3s. TCRdb made new clone calls on the multiplex PCR reads using CATT. The sample records more than 50,000 delta-chain clones, 15% being singletons. The sequenced sample consisted of Vdelta1+ gamma-delta thymocytes from the thymus. Documented subset: FACS-sorted CD3+ TCRalphabeta- TCRVdelta1+ TCRVdelta2- thymocytes. Every receptor here comes from a boy less than two years old who had congenital heart surgery.

The chain uses TRDV1 and TRDJ1; 12 positions agree with TRDD3. There are 21 residues in the CDR3. Looked up from germline, CDR1 is TSWWSYY and CDR2 is QGS. V lost 1 base and J lost 1; bases outside the gene matches: 16. The CDR3 is CALGEPPGWGVLGDTTDKLIF. In DNA, the CDR3 is TGTGCTCTTGGGGAACCACCTGGATGGGGGGTACTGGGGGATACCACCGATAAACTCATCTTT.

Details on this clone: The same CDR3 also results from other DNA sequences found in this sample. The genes are TRDV2 and TRDJ1, with a tentative D call TRDD2 (6 bases). The ends were cut back, 3 bases at V and 0 bases at J, with 28 bases in the middle. Germline loops: CDR1 GEAIGNYY, CDR2 EKD. The CDR3 has 20 residues. The CDR3 is CACDQTSPTSYWTYTDKLIF. In DNA, the CDR3 is TGTGCCTGTGACCAAACTAGTCCTACGTCATACTGGACGTACACCGATAAACTCATCTTT.

This clone occurred a few times. The rearrangement uses TRDV1 and TRDJ1; TRDD3 aligns across 11 bases. The CDR3 totals 20 residues. CDR1 TSWWSYY and CDR2 QGS come from the germline V gene. The ends lost 0 bases at V and 11 bases at J; junction bases unmatched: 23. CDR3 sequence (DNA): TGTGCTCTTGGGGAACTCCCCTTGATTAATGCGTACTGGGGGATAAATGCCCTCATCTTT. Amino acids: CALGELPLINAYWGINALIF.

The rearrangement links TRDV1 to TRDJ1; 8 bases line up with TRDD3. V was pared by 1 base and J by 0 bases, with 16 bases of the junction left unmatched. CDR3 length: 20 amino acids. The germline V gene encodes CDR1 TSWWSYY and CDR2 QGS. CDR3 loop: CALGEPSLGPTGGYTDKLIF. CDR3 bases: TGTGCTCTTGGGGAACCCTCCTTAGGCCCTACTGGGGGGTACACCGATAAACTCATCTTT.

This chain connects TRDV1 to TRDJ1; 7 nucleotides match TRDD3. Germline V lookup: CDR1 TSWWSYY, CDR2 QGS. The CDR3 sequence is 19 residues long. The V gene end was trimmed by 4 bases and the J gene end by 0 bases; junction bases not matched to a gene: 17. The CDR3: CALGATGDPYQPNTDKLIF. The CDR3 coding sequence is TGTGCTCTTGGGGCCACTGGGGACCCATACCAACCGAACACCGATAAACTCATCTTT.

This clone was seen a few times. This chain connects TRDV1 to TRDJ1; a possible D gene is TRDD2 (6 bases). CDR1 is TSWWSYY, CDR2 QGS, per germline. The CDR3 consists of 20 residues. V shed 1 base and J shed 0 bases, with 24 bases lying between them. The chain's CDR3 is CALGEPEVLPTPRYTDKLIF. CDR3 coding DNA: TGTGCTCTTGGGGAACCAGAAGTCCTACCTACACCTCGATACACCGATAAACTCATCTTT.

The V call is TRDV1, the J call TRDJ1; D might be TRDD1 (6 bases). The CDR3 is 14 residues long. V lost 0 bases to trimming and J lost 7 bases, with 12 bases between them. Germline V gene lookup returns CDR1 TSWWSYY and CDR2 QGS. CDR3 protein: CALGELANSGKLIF. Here the CDR3 DNA reads TGTGCTCTTGGGGAACTCGCAAATAGCGGTAAACTCATCTTT.

The chain has TRDV1 and TRDJ1, with 9 bases lining up with TRDD3. This CDR3 is 15 amino acids long. Germline CDR1 is TSWWSYY and CDR2 is QGS. With 3 bases clipped from V and 2 bases from J, the junction kept 4 bases outside the gene matches. In nucleotides, the CDR3 is TGTGCTCTTGGGGACCGTACTGGGGGAACCGATAAACTCATCTTT. Protein sequence: CALGDRTGGTDKLIF.

The chain is built from TRDV1 and TRDJ1; 10 nucleotides match TRDD3. Germline-derived CDR1 and CDR2 are TSWWSYY and QGS. The CDR3 sequence is 19 residues long. V shed 5 bases and J 8 bases; nucleotides not matched to a gene: 23. The chain's CDR3 is CALGYNSYVSWGILGKLIF. CDR3 nucleotide sequence: TGTGCTCTTGGGTACAACTCCTACGTCTCATGGGGGATACTGGGGAAACTCATCTTT.

The chain uses TRDV1 and TRDJ1; TRDD2 might be the D (9 bases). Germline V gene sequence: CDR1 TSWWSYY, CDR2 QGS. The CDR3 consists of 19 residues. The V end was cut by 2 bases, the J end by 0 bases, with 22 bases between. DNA of the CDR3: TGTGCTCTTGGGGAATCCCTTCCTACGTGTGGGGGATACACCGATAAACTCATCTTT. This encodes CALGESLPTCGGYTDKLIF.

V gene TRDV1 combines with J gene TRDJ1; 7 bases are a match to TRDD2. Germline trimming cut 2 bases from V and 2 bases from J; bases unmatched to any gene: 14. Germline V gene sequence: CDR1 TSWWSYY, CDR2 QGS. This CDR3 region has 18 residues. The CDR3 coding sequence is TGTGCTCTTGGGGAAATATTCCTACTCAAGTCTGCTACCGATAAACTCATCTTT. It specifies CALGEIFLLKSATDKLIF.

V usage is TRDV1 and J usage is TRDJ1; TRDD3 matches at 11 bases. The CDR3 has 28 amino acids. J was trimmed by 3 bases and V by 1 base; bases with no gene match: 40. Germline V gives CDR1 TSWWSYY, CDR2 QGS. The CDR3 is CALGEHLDFWGTTGWGIRGGSPADKLIF. CDR3 nucleotide sequence: TGTGCTCTTGGGGAACACCTGGACTTCTGGGGAACTACTGGGTGGGGGATACGAGGTGGATCCCCAGCCGATAAACTCATCTTT.

The rearrangement uses TRDV1 and TRDJ2; 12 bases fit TRDD3. Germline values: CDR1 TSWWSYY, CDR2 QGS. The CDR3 runs to 22 residues. The V segment lost 1 base and the J segment 0 bases; nucleotides outside the gene matches: 15. The CDR3 sequence: CALGERPFRTGGYPALTAQLFF. DNA for the CDR3: TGTGCTCTTGGGGAACGACCCTTCCGTACTGGGGGATACCCCGCTTTGACAGCACAACTCTTCTTT.

This clone was detected a few times. This chain joins TRDV1 and TRDJ1; no reliable D call. CDR3 length equals 13 residues. Between the trimmed V and J ends, which lost 4 bases and 0 bases, there was a span of 6 bases. Germline assignment: CDR1 TSWWSYY and CDR2 QGS. For the CDR3, the DNA is TGTGCTCTTGGGGCCAGATACACCGATAAACTCATCTTT. Protein: CALGARYTDKLIF.

With respect to this clone: Relative to the germline gene, one junction end is altered; a read error may explain this. The chain couples TRDV1 to TRDJ1; D perhaps matches TRDD2 (6 bases). This CDR3 has 16 residues. Germline V gene lookup returns CDR1 TSWWSYY and CDR2 QGS. In DNA form, the CDR3 reads TGTGCTCTTGGGGAACTTCCTACGGGGTACACCGATAAACACATCTTT. Translation: CALGELPTGYTDKHIF.

V usage is TRDV1 and J usage is TRDJ1; 11 bases map to TRDD3. The CDR3 runs 23 residues. Germline V gene lookup returns CDR1 TSWWSYY and CDR2 QGS. The J segment lost 0 bases and the V segment lost 2 bases, leaving 23 bases of the junction unmatched. The CDR3 DNA reads TGTGCTCTTGGGGAATTGGATGGTCAGGCAGATGGGGGATACGCTCCGTACACCGATAAACTCATCTTT. Encoded protein: CALGELDGQADGGYAPYTDKLIF.

The V and J genes are TRAV29/DV5 and TRDJ1; D might be TRDD2 (7 bases). The CDR3 consists of 18 residues. Germline CDR1 reads NSMFDY; CDR2 reads ISSIKDK. V lost 4 bases to trimming and J lost 0 bases, with 25 bases between them. CDR3: CAAHSYPLGVPNTDKLIF. Written as DNA, the CDR3 is TGTGCAGCACATTCCTACCCCTTGGGGGTTCCGAACACCGATAAACTCATCTTT. Drawing the rest from reference TRAV29/DV5 and TRDJ1, the complete variable domain is DQQVKQNSPSLSVQEGRISILNCDYTNSMFDYFLWYKKYPAEGPTFLISISSIKDKNEDGRFTVFLNKSAKHLSLHIVPSQPGDSAVYFCAAHSYPLGVPNTDKLIFGKGTRVTVEP.

This clone was counted only a few times. A read error may account for a junction end that differs from germline. The gene calls are TRDV1 and TRDJ1; D gene uncertain. Germline V gene data show CDR1 as TSWWSYY and CDR2 as QGS. The CDR3 is 17 amino acids. The CDR3 is CALGKLRYPPDTDKLIF. The DNA of the CDR3 is TGTGCTCTTGGGAAACTACGCTATCCTCCAGACACCGATAAACTCATCTTT.

This clone was observed a few times. The genes are TRDV1 and TRDJ1, with 7 bases aligning to TRDD2. Germline assignment: CDR1 TSWWSYY and CDR2 QGS. The CDR3 consists of 19 residues. Losses at the gene ends were 4 bases for V and 0 bases for J; bases not matched to a gene: 17. DNA for the CDR3: TGTGCTCTTGGGGTCTGTTCCTACCGCACTACCATCTACACCGATAAACTCATCTTT. This encodes CALGVCSYRTTIYTDKLIF.

This clone showed up just a few times. V is TRDV1 and J is TRDJ1; the match to TRDD3 covers 10 bases. The CDR3 has 20 amino acids. V trimming: 0 bases; J trimming: 0 bases; junction bases outside the gene matches: 13. Germline CDR1 reads TSWWSYY; CDR2 reads QGS. CDR3 residues: CALGELGRVWGITYTDKLIF. The CDR3 region has the DNA TGTGCTCTTGGGGAACTAGGCCGGGTCTGGGGGATAACGTACACCGATAAACTCATCTTT.

Points on this clone: Within the sample, other DNA sequences also encode this same CDR3. The chain carries TRDV1 and TRDJ2; D unresolved. The CDR3 covers 12 residues. The V end lost 2 bases, the J end lost 10 bases, and 8 bases lay between the germline ends. Germline CDR1 reads TSWWSYY; CDR2 reads QGS. The CDR3 loop is CALGEIPLQLFF. The CDR3 region has the DNA TGTGCTCTTGGGGAAATCCCCCTACAACTCTTCTTT.

This clone showed up just a few times. This chain joins TRDV2 and TRDJ1; 12 nucleotides match TRDD3. Germline assignment: CDR1 GEAIGNYY and CDR2 EKD. V shed 5 bases and J 0 bases; nucleotides not matched to a gene: 15. The CDR3 covers 19 residues. As DNA, the CDR3 is TGTGCCTGTGGCTCAAGACTGGGGGATACCATAGGTTACACCGATAAACTCATCTTT. The encoded protein is CACGSRLGDTIGYTDKLIF.

This clone showed up just a few times. At one boundary the junction diverges from the germline segment, which might be a read error. Other DNA variants within this sample encode the same CDR3. The genes are TRDV1 and TRDJ1, with TRDD3 identical over 13 bases. The CDR3 has 19 residues. Germline assignment: CDR1 TSWWSYY and CDR2 QGS. The CDR3 nucleotides read TGCGCTCTTGGGGAAGCTCTCACCTTGTACTGGGGGATACGCGGTAAACTCATCTTT. Protein product: CALGEALTLYWGIRGKLIF.

V is TRDV1 and J is TRDJ1; 10 nucleotides align to TRDD3. This CDR3 has 19 amino acids. Trimming at V came to 2 bases and at J to 0 bases, leaving 12 bases not matched to a gene. Germline CDR1 reads TSWWSYY; CDR2 reads QGS. For the CDR3, the DNA is TGTGCTCTTGGGGAAGGATACCGGGGGATACGCTGGTACACCGATAAACTCATCTTT. This translates into CALGEGYRGIRWYTDKLIF.

Details on this clone: At one boundary the junction diverges from the germline segment, which might be a read error. J is TRDJ1 and V is TRDV1, with 7 bases identical to TRDD3. The CDR3 is made up of 21 amino acids. Germline CDR1 reads TSWWSYY; CDR2 reads QGS. The CDR3 region has the DNA TGTGCTGTTGGGGGAACCCCCCCGGTACTGGGGATCCCAACGTACACCGATAAACTCATCTTT. Its protein is CAVGGTPPVLGIPTYTDKLIF.